The 15 T cell receptor beta chains in this list originate from one sample, sequenced in a study of CD8+CD57+ T cells in acquired aplastic anemia. Genomic DNA acted as the template from which TCR beta VDJ combination and CDR3 sequence profiling were carried out. TCRdb processed the reads anew with MiXCR; each CDR3 protein has one entry. The sample includes around 200,000 distinct CDR3 sequences, 40% to 50% of them seen just once. Patients chosen for sequencing had CD8+CD57+ cells that had expanded, as shown by flow cytometry. Specimen: sorted CD4+, CD8+, or CD8+CD57+ T cells (not recorded which) from PBMCs. All receptors come from a human donor with aplastic anemia.

This clonotype was counted only a few times. This sequence joins TRBV12-5 and TRBJ2-1, with TRBD2 matching 9 bases. The CDR3 length is 19 residues. V shed 0 bases and J 5 bases; nucleotides not matched to a gene: 14. In germline, CDR1 is LGHNT, CDR2 FRNRAP. CDR3 protein: CASGLVLGLEREANNEQFF. For the CDR3, the DNA is TGTGCTAGTGGTTTGGTACTAGGGTTGGAGCGGGAGGCTAACAATGAGCAGTTCTTC.

Details on this clonotype: A much larger clone lies a single base off, so this may be a read error. The rearrangement joins TRBV13 to TRBJ1-1; D call uncertain. Looked up from germline, CDR1 is PRHDT and CDR2 is FYEKMQ (reference sequence). The length of the CDR3 is 13 residues. The V end was cut by 11 bases, the J end by 5 bases, with 18 bases between. The chain's CDR3 is CASSAVGRTEAFF. In DNA form, the CDR3 reads TGTGCCTCTTCGGCCGTAGGGAGAACTGAAGCTTTCTTT.

The CDR3 reads CAISPAETWDTQYF. The CDR3 DNA follows: TGTGCCATCAGTCCAGCGGAGACCTGGGATACGCAGTATTTT. This chain connects TRBV10-3 to TRBJ2-3, with D perhaps matching TRBD2 (5 bases). The CDR3 runs to 14 residues. Trimming took off 5 bases at V and 6 bases at J, with 15 bases between the two ends. Germline V gives CDR1 ENHRY, CDR2 SYGVKD.

Ten or more counts support this clonotype. The J gene is TRBJ1-5, the V gene TRBV20-1, with D hard to call. With 0 bases removed from V and 7 bases from J, the gap between germline ends came to 10 bases. The CDR3 extends over 13 amino acids. Germline CDR1 DFQATT, CDR2 SNEGSKA (reference sequence). Here the CDR3 reads CSARDQPIQPQHF. CDR3 DNA: TGCAGTGCTAGAGATCAGCCCATCCAGCCCCAGCATTTT.

CDR3 loop: CASSTSGKGSPLHF. For the CDR3, the DNA is TGTGCCAGTAGTACTTCTGGGAAGGGCTCACCCCTCCACTTT. The J gene is TRBJ1-6, the V gene TRBV19; D remains unclear. The germline V gene has CDR1 LNHDA and CDR2 SQIVND (reference sequence). This CDR3 has 14 amino acids. Trimming left V 4 bases short and J 10 bases short, with 14 bases between.

The V gene is TRBV7-4, the J gene TRBJ2-5; 8 bases map to TRBD2. The germline V gene has CDR1 SGHVT and CDR2 SQSDAQ. The CDR3 consists of 11 residues. The junction had 2 bases not matched to a gene; V was cut back by 11 bases and J by 3 bases. This CDR3 is CAGGLEETQYF. The DNA for the CDR3 is TGTGCCGGGGGACTAGAAGAGACCCAGTACTTC. Variable domain in full (rest from reference TRBV7-4 and TRBJ2-5): GAGVSQSPRYKVAKRGRDVALRCDSISGHVTLYWYRQTLGQGSEVLTYSQSDAQRDKSGRPSGRFSAERPERSVSTLKIQRTEQGDSAVYLCAGGLEETQYFGPGTRLLVL.

This clonotype occurred once. The chain has TRBV19 and TRBJ1-2; 8 bases agree with TRBD1. After removal of 6 bases from V and 6 bases from J, the junction contained 15 bases not matched to a gene. The CDR3 is made up of 16 amino acids. Germline V gene lookup returns CDR1 LNHDA and CDR2 SQIVND (reference sequence). CDR3 sequence (DNA): TGTGCCAGTAGGGTGTCTGAGGACAGGGTGGGGAATGGCTACACCTTC. Translated, it gives CASRVSEDRVGNGYTF. The full variable domain, its missing parts supplied by reference TRBV19 and TRBJ1-2, is DGGITQSPKYLFRKEGQNVTLSCEQNLNHDAMYWYRQDPGQGLRLIYYSQIVNDFQKGDIAEGYSVSREKKESFPLTVTSAQKNPTAFYLCASRVSEDRVGNGYTFGSGTRLTVV.

CDR3 in DNA: TGTGCCAGCAGCTTGGGGGACAAGGCCTCCTACGAGCAGTACTTC. Its protein product is CASSLGDKASYEQYF. V and J are TRBV5-6 and TRBJ2-7, with D perhaps matching TRBD1 (6 bases). The CDR3 sequence is 15 residues long. The germline CDR1 and CDR2 sequences are SGHDT and YYEEEE. V was shortened by 0 bases and J by 0 bases, with 10 bases between the two germline ends. Full variable domain (missing parts from reference TRBV5-6 and TRBJ2-7): DAGVTQSPTHLIKTRGQQVTLRCSPKSGHDTVSWYQQALGQGPQFIFQYYEEEERQRGNFPDRFSGHQFPNYSSELNVNALLLGDSALYLCASSLGDKASYEQYFGPGTRLTVT.

In its sample, this clonotype was seen a few times. J is TRBJ2-1 and V is TRBV10-1; possible D gene TRBD2, 6 bases. The CDR3 consists of 13 residues. V was shortened by 6 bases and J by 4 bases, with 10 bases between the two germline ends. Germline lookup yields CDR1 WNHNN and CDR2 SYGVQD (reference sequence). The CDR3 DNA sequence: TGCGCCAGCAGGAGCGGGCAATACAATGAGCAGTTCTTC. Translation gives CASRSGQYNEQFF.

CDR3 in DNA: TGTGCCAGCAGTCGAGGACAGGGCCTCTATGGCTACACCTTC. Translating it yields CASSRGQGLYGYTF. The chain joins TRBV2 to TRBJ1-2, with TRBD1 matching over 8 bases. Germline V CDR1 and CDR2: SNHLY, FYNNEI. V dropped 5 bases and J dropped 4; count of bases not matched to a gene: 6. This CDR3 is 14 amino acids long. The variable domain in full, completed from reference TRBV2 and TRBJ1-2, reads EPEVTQTPSHQVTQMGQEVILRCVPISNHLYFYWYRQILGQKVEFLVSFYNNEISEKSEIFDDQFSVERPDGSNFTLKIRSTKLEDSAMYFCASSRGQGLYGYTFGSGTRLTVV.

This clonotype was observed at least ten times. The chain couples TRBV6-4 to TRBJ1-2; possible D gene TRBD1, 5 bases. V was shortened by 6 bases and J by 4 bases, with 18 bases between the two germline ends. CDR3 length: 15 amino acids. Germline V gives CDR1 MRHNA, CDR2 SNTAGT. The CDR3 nucleotides read TGTGCCAGCAGAGAGGGGCTGGGGCGAGGCTATGGCTACACCTTC. Its protein is CASREGLGRGYGYTF.

V and J are TRBV10-3 and TRBJ2-3, with 11 bases identical to TRBD2. This CDR3 spans 13 amino acids. After removal of 10 bases from V and 11 bases from J, the junction contained 11 bases not matched to a gene. Germline V gene lookup returns CDR1 ENHRY and CDR2 SYGVKD. The CDR3 region has the DNA TGTGCCAGCATTCTAGCGGGAGGTGGTGAGCAGTATTTT. Its protein product is CASILAGGGEQYF.

This clonotype was recorded a few times. V gene TRBV29-1 combines with J gene TRBJ1-1, with TRBD1 matching over 10 bases. This CDR3 is 14 amino acids long. CDR1 is SQVTM, CDR2 ANQGSEA, per germline. V was pared by 3 bases and J by 1 base, with 2 bases of the junction left unmatched. CDR3 residues: CSVDGQGGNTEAFF. Here the CDR3 DNA reads TGCAGCGTTGATGGACAGGGGGGGAACACTGAAGCTTTCTTT. Full variable domain (missing parts from reference TRBV29-1 and TRBJ1-1): SAVISQKPSRDICQRGTSLTIQCQVDSQVTMMFWYRQQPGQSLTLIATANQGSEATYESGFVIDKFPISRPNLTFSTLTVSNMSPEDSSIYLCSVDGQGGNTEAFFGQGTRLTVV.

The chain has TRBV2 and TRBJ1-4; D is possibly TRBD1 (5 bases). Deletions cut 5 bases from V and 17 bases from J, with 18 bases between. The length of the CDR3 is 12 residues. Germline lookup yields CDR1 SNHLY and CDR2 FYNNEI. CDR3 residues: CASSSPSGRGFF. The CDR3 nucleotides are TGTGCCAGCAGTTCACCCTCCGGACGGGGCTTTTTT. Full variable domain (rest looked up from reference TRBV2 and TRBJ1-4): EPEVTQTPSHQVTQMGQEVILRCVPISNHLYFYWYRQILGQKVEFLVSFYNNEISEKSEIFDDQFSVERPDGSNFTLKIRSTKLEDSAMYFCASSSPSGRGFFGSGTQLSVL.

Comment on this clonotype: One end of the junction varies from germline; a read error may be responsible. The chain carries TRBV10-3 and TRBJ2-3; 8 nucleotides agree with TRBD1. The germline V gene encodes CDR1 ENHRY and CDR2 SYGVKD. This CDR3 is built from 14 residues. The CDR3 nucleotides are TGTGCCATCAGCCGGGACAGGAACACAGATACGCAGTACTTT. Protein product: CAISRDRNTDTQYF.